This T cell receptor (beta chain) was recorded in a study of blood T cell repertoires in COVID-19. With V trimmed by 3 bases and J by 10 bases, 14 bases remained unmatched. This CDR3 region has 17 residues. Germline loops: CDR1 SGDLS, CDR2 YYNGEE. Per the study methods: Researchers report that nucleated cell counts were estimated from reference gene primer amplification. The data were produced by immunoSEQ multiplex PCR, yet TCRdb's version contains in-frame clones alone and is incomplete. V and J calls and clone size are as listed in that table; D and trimming were resolved from the DNA. The table records 200,000 to 250,000 clones, less than 90% of them present only once.

J is TRBJ1-6 and V is TRBV9, with 9 bases lining up with TRBD1. Sequenced input: peripheral blood. The TCR originated in a man aged 25 to 40 with active or convalescent COVID-19. CDR3 protein: CASSADRGDLSGSPLHF. The CDR3 DNA sequence: TGTGCCAGCAGCGCTGACAGGGGGGACTTGAGTGGGTCACCCCTCCACTTT.